This T cell receptor beta chain came from a study of blood T cells in healthy people across ages. Study observations and caveats: Per-million-T-cell TCR beta diversity fell roughly linearly with age.

Peripheral blood from each donor was collected in a volume of roughly 9.2 milliliters. A minimum of 7 million PBMCs was isolated per sample. This clonotype turned up a few times. What it recognizes is unknown. Germline-derived CDR1 and CDR2 are MNHEY and SVGAGI. The V and J ends lost 2 bases and 4 bases respectively, with 11 bases between them. This CDR3 has 14 amino acids. For the second PCR, which ran for 7 to 11 cycles, a sample-barcoded 5' primer and a J-beta primer mix were used. A template-switch adaptor with 12 random nucleotides tagged each cDNA molecule. Using its own MiXCR run on the 5' RACE reads, TCRdb lists one record per CDR3 protein. Of 1 million to 1.2 million distinct CDR3 sequences detected, around two fifths appear once; the ten largest clones hold 10% to 15%.

The source of this sequence is a man between 18 and 35 years old in good health. The gene calls are TRBV6-5 and TRBJ2-5; TRBD2 is a possible D gene (6 bases). Sequencing was done on a sample of blood. In DNA, the CDR3 is TGTGCCAGCAGTTACGATTACGGGAGAGAGACCCAGTACTTC. It translates to CASSYDYGRETQYF.